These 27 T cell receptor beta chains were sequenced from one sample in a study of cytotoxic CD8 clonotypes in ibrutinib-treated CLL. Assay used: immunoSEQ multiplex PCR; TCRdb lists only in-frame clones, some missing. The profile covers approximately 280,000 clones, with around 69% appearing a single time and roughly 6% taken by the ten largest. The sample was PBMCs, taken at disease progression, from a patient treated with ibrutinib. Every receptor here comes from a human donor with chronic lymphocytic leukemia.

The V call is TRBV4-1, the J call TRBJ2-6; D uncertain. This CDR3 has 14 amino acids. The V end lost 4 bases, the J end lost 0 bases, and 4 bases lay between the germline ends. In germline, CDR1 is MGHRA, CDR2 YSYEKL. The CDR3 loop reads CASSLRSGANVLTF. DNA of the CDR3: TGCGCCAGCAGCCTCCGCTCTGGGGCCAACGTCCTGACTTTC.

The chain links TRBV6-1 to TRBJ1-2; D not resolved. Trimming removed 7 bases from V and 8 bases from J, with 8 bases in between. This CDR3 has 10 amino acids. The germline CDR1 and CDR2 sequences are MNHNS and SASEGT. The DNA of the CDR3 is TGTGCCAGCATGTTCGGAGGCTACACCTTC. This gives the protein CASMFGGYTF.

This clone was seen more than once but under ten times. This CDR3 reads CASSPVGGNTIYF. The DNA of the CDR3 is TGTGCCAGCTCACCAGTAGGGGGGAACACCATATATTTT. The rearrangement joins TRBV18 to TRBJ1-3; perhaps TRBD1 as D (6 bases). The CDR3 length is 13 residues. Germline CDR1 is KGHSH and CDR2 is LQKENI. V lost 2 bases and J 7 bases, leaving 9 bases between the germline ends.

Here the CDR3 DNA reads TGTGCCAGCAGCTTAGCCTCTCCCTCCGGGACAGGGGGCAAGACTGAAGCTTTCTTT. Its protein product is CASSLASPSGTGGKTEAFF. The chain employs TRBV7-6 and TRBJ1-1; TRBD1 matches at 12 bases. CDR1 SGHVS and CDR2 FNYEAQ come from the germline V gene. V was clipped by 0 bases and J by 5 bases; unmatched bases: 13. The CDR3 totals 19 residues.

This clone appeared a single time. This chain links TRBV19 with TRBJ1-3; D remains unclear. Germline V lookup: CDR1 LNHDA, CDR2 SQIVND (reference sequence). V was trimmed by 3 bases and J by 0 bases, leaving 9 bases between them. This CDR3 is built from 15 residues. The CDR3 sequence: CASSIGSGSGNTIYF. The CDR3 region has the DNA TGTGCCAGTAGTATCGGGTCAGGCTCTGGAAACACCATATATTTT.

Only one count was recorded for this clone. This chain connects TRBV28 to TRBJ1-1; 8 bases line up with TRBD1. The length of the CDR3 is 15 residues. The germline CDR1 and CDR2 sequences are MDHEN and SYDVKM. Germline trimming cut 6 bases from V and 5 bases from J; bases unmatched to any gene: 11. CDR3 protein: CASSPPRTGRTEAFF. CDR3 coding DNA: TGTGCCAGCAGCCCACCCCGGACAGGGCGAACTGAAGCTTTCTTT.

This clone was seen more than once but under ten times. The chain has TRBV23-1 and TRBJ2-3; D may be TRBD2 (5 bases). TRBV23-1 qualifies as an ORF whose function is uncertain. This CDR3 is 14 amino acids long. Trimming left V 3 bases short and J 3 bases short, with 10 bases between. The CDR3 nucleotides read TGCGCCAGCAGTCAGTCCCGCGGGACAGATACGCAGTATTTT. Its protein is CASSQSRGTDTQYF.

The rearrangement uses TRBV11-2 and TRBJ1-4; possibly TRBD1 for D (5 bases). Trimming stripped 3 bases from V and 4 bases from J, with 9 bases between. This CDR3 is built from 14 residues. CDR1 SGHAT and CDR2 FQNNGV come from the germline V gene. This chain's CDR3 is CASSFRGGNEKLFF. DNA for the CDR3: TGTGCCAGCAGCTTTCGGGGGGGTAATGAAAAACTGTTTTTT.

The CDR3 bases are TGCGCCAGCAGCCCTTCGGTCGACGGTGGGCAAGAGACCCAGTACTTC. It yields the protein CASSPSVDGGQETQYF. This chain joins TRBV10-1 and TRBJ2-5; D is uncertain. Per germline, CDR1 WNHNN and CDR2 SYGVQD (reference sequence). V shed 6 bases and J shed 2 bases, with 19 bases lying between them. This CDR3 has 16 residues.

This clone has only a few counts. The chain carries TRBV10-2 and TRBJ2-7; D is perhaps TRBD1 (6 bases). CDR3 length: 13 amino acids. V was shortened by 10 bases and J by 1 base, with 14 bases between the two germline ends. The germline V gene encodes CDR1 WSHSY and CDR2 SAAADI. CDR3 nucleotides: TGCGCCACTAATCGGGACACTTCCTACGAGCAGTACTTC. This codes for CATNRDTSYEQYF.

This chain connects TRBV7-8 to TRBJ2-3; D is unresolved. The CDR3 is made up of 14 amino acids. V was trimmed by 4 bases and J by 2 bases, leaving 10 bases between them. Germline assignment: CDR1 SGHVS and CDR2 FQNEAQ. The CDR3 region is CASSSLASTDTQYF. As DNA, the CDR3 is TGTGCCAGCAGCTCCCTCGCCTCCACAGATACGCAGTATTTT.

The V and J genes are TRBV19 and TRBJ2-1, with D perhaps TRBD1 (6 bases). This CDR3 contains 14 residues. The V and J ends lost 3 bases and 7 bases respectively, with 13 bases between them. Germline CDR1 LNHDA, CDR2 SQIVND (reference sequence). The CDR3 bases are TGTGCCAGTAGTATGAGGCAGGGGCCGAATGAGCAGTTCTTC. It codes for CASSMRQGPNEQFF.

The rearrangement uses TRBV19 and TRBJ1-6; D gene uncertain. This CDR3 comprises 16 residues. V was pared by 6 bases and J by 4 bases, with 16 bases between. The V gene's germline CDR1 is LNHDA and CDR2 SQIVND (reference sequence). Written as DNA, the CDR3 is TGTGCCAGTAGACCGGGTCCAGCGCGGTATAATTCACCCCTCCACTTT. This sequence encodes CASRPGPARYNSPLHF.

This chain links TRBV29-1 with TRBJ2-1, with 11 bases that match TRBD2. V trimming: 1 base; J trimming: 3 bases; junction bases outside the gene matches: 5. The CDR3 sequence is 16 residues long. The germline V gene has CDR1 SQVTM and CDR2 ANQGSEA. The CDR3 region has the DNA TGCAGCGTTGAAGGGGGTAGCGGGAGGGTCTACAATGAGCAGTTCTTC. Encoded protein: CSVEGGSGRVYNEQFF.

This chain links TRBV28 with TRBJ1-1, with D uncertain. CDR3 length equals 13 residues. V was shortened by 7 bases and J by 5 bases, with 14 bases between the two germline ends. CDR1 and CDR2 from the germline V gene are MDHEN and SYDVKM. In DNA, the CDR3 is TGTGCCAGCAAGACGCCGGGGAGTACTGAAGCTTTCTTT. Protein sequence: CASKTPGSTEAFF.

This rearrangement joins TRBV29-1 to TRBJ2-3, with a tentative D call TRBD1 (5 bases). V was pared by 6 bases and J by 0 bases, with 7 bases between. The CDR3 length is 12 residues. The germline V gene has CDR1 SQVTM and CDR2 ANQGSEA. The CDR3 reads CSVGPSTDTQYF. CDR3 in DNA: TGCAGCGTGGGGCCTAGCACAGATACGCAGTATTTT.

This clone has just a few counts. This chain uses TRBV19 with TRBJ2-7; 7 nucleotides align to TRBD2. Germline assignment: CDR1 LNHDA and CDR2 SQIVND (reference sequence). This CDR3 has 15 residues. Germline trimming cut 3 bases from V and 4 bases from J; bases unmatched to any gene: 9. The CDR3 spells CASSIGSSGIYEQYF. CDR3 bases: TGTGCCAGTAGTATTGGATCTAGCGGTATTTACGAGCAGTACTTC. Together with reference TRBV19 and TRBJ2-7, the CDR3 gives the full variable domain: DGGITQSPKYLFRKEGQNVTLSCEQNLNHDAMYWYRQDPGQGLRLIYYSQIVNDFQKGDIAEGYSVSREKKESFPLTVTSAQKNPTAFYLCASSIGSSGIYEQYFGPGTRLTVT.

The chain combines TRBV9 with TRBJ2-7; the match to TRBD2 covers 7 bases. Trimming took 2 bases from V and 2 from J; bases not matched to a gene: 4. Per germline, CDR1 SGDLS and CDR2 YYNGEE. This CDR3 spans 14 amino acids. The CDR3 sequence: CASSVWSGAYEQYF. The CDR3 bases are TGTGCCAGCAGCGTCTGGAGCGGGGCCTACGAGCAGTACTTC.

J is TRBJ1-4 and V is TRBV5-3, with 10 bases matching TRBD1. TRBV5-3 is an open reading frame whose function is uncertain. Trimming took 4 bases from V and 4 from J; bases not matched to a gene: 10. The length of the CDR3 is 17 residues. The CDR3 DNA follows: TGTGCCAGAAGCGCGGGACAGGGGCTCCCCCTTAATGAAAAACTGTTTTTT. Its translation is CARSAGQGLPLNEKLFF.

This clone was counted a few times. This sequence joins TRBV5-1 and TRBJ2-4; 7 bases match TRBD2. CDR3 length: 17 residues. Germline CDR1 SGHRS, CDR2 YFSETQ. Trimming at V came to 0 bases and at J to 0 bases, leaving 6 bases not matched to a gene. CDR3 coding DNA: TGCGCCAGCAGCTTGGGGATAGCGGGCATAGCCAAAAACATTCAGTACTTC. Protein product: CASSLGIAGIAKNIQYF.

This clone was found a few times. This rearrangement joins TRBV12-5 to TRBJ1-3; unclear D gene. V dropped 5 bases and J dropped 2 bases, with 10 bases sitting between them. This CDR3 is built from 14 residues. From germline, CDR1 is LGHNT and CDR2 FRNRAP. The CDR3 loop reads CASGLDRAGNTIYF. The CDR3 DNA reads TGTGCTAGTGGTCTCGACCGGGCTGGAAACACCATATATTTT. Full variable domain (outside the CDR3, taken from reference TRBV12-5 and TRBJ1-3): DARVTQTPRHKVTEMGQEVTMRCQPILGHNTVFWYRQTMMQGLELLAYFRNRAPLDDSGMPKDRFSAEMPDATLATLKIQPSEPRDSAVYFCASGLDRAGNTIYFGEGSWLTVV.

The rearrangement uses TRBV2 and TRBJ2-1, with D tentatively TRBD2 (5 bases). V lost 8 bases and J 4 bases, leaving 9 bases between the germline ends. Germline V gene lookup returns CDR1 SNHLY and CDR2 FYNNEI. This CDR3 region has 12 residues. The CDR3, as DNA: TGTGCCAGCGGGAGAGCTTACAATGAGCAGTTCTTC. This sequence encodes CASGRAYNEQFF.

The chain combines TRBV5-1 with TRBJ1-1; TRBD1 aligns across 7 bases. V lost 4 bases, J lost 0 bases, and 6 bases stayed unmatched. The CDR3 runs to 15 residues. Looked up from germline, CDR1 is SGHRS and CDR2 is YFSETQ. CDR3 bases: TGCGCCAGCAGCGGCCCGGGACAGATGAACACTGAAGCTTTCTTT. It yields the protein CASSGPGQMNTEAFF. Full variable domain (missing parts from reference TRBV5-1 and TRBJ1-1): KAGVTQTPRYLIKTRGQQVTLSCSPISGHRSVSWYQQTPGQGLQFLFEYFSETQRNKGNFPGRFSGRQFSNSRSEMNVSTLELGDSALYLCASSGPGQMNTEAFFGQGTRLTVV.

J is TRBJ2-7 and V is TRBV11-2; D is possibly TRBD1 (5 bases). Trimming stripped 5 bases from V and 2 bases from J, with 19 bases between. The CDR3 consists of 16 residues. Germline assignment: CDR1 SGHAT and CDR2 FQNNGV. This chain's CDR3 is CASSRPFRDRTYEQYF. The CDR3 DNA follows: TGTGCCAGCAGCCGACCTTTCCGAGACAGAACCTACGAGCAGTACTTC.

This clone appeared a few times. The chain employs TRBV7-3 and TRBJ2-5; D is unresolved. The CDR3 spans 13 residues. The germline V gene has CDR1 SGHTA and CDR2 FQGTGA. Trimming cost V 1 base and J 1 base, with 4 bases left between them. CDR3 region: CASSLKVQETQYF. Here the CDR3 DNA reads TGTGCCAGCAGCTTAAAGGTCCAAGAGACCCAGTACTTC.

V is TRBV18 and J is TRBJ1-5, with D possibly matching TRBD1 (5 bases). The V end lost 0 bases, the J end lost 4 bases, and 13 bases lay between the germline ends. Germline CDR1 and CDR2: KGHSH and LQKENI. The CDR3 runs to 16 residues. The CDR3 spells CASSPPGAGQNQPQHF. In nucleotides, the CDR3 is TGTGCCAGCTCACCACCTGGGGCAGGGCAAAATCAGCCCCAGCATTTT.

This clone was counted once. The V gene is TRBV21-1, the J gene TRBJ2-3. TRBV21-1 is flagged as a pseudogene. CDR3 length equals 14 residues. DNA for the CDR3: TGTGCCAGCAGCAAAGAGTACCGCACAGATACGCAGTATTTT. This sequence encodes CASSKEYRTDTQYF.